Here is one T cell receptor (beta chain) with its context. What it recognizes is unknown. The sample has other DNA sequences that encode this CDR3 too. For each donor, at least one pre-ART and at least two post-ART PBMC samples were available. Going into DNA extraction, samples held about 0.95-10 million cryopreserved PBMC. Sequencing relied on immunoSEQ assay v3.0, run at survey level. Assay used: immunoSEQ multiplex PCR; TCRdb lists only in-frame clones, some missing. This sample has some 40,000 clones, with about 85% found just once. The entry originates in a study of long-term antiretroviral therapy in people with HIV. Germline-derived CDR1 and CDR2 are SGHAT and FQDESV (reference sequence). Trimming removed 4 bases at V and 1 base at J, with 8 bases between. The CDR3 totals 13 residues. Whole-study findings and limits: Blood obtained between about 2004 and 2017 may reflect older ART regimens. The study found that diversity rose after ART but stayed below transplant donor controls.

The chain uses TRBV11-1 and TRBJ2-7; D is unclear. The sequencing used unsorted PBMCs, collected 3.1 years after starting antiretroviral therapy. This TCR was sampled from a woman in her fifties or sixties with HIV. Here the CDR3 reads CASSWGGSYEQYF. Written as DNA, the CDR3 is TGTGCCAGCAGCTGGGGTGGGTCCTACGAGCAGTACTTC.